A selection of T cell receptor beta chains follows, all from one sample in a study of T cell repertoires in cytomegalovirus infection. TCRdb passed the reads through MiXCR, listing each CDR3 protein once. The sample yields 100,000 or so distinct CDR3 sequences, less than 30% seen once. These receptors' antigens are unknown. The material was CD8+ T cells from cultured PBMCs, obtained from culture after CMV antigen stimulation. The receptors stem from a human donor in good health (CMV status not recorded). Some clones in this sample may be carry-over from other donors' samples. The CDR3 runs from the conserved cysteine through the conserved F or W. Each record gives: V gene, D gene, clone size, J gene, CDR3 DNA, CDR3 protein. The D gene is left open where the match is weak. The listing skips clone size in some rows; elsewhere it reads once, few, many or a size class.

v_call: TRBV10-3; d_call: .; clone_size: few; j_call: TRBJ2-1; cdr3_nt: TGTGCCATCAGTGAGTCATCCCGGGGCACGTACAATGAGCAGTTCTTC; cdr3_aa: CAISESSRGTYNEQFF
v_call: TRBV6-6; d_call: .; clone_size: many; j_call: TRBJ1-1; cdr3_nt: TGTGCCAGCAGTTCGGGGGAAGCTTTCTTT; cdr3_aa: CASSSGEAFF
v_call: TRBV27; d_call: .; clone_size: .; j_call: TRBJ2-7; cdr3_nt: TGTGCCAGCAGTTTAGATCCGACCGCCCCGCCTGGCGAGCAGTACTTC; cdr3_aa: CASSLDPTAPPGEQYF
v_call: TRBV2; d_call: .; clone_size: .; j_call: TRBJ1-1; cdr3_nt: TGTGCCAGCAGTGAAGGGGATGGGGCGGGTTATGAAGCTTTCTTT; cdr3_aa: CASSEGDGAGYEAFF
v_call: TRBV5-1; d_call: TRBD2; clone_size: many; j_call: TRBJ2-5; cdr3_nt: TGCGCCAGCAGCTTGTCTAGCGGGGGCGGAGAGACCCAGTACTTC; cdr3_aa: CASSLSSGGGETQYF
v_call: TRBV6-5; d_call: .; clone_size: .; j_call: TRBJ1-1; cdr3_nt: TGTGCCAGCAGTGACACGGTGAACACTGAAGCTTTCTTT; cdr3_aa: CASSDTVNTEAFF
v_call: TRBV18; d_call: .; clone_size: .; j_call: TRBJ2-1; cdr3_nt: TGTGCCAGCTCACCACCACTAGATCCACTGATCATTTCCTCCTACAATGAGCAGTTCTTC; cdr3_aa: CASSPPLDPLIISSYNEQFF
v_call: TRBV9; d_call: .; clone_size: few; j_call: TRBJ1-5; cdr3_nt: TGTGCCAGCAGCGTAGCCGGGTTTGCCAATCAGCCCCAGCATTTT; cdr3_aa: CASSVAGFANQPQHF
v_call: TRBV12-3/TRBV12-4; d_call: .; clone_size: .; j_call: TRBJ2-3; cdr3_nt: TGTGCCAGCAGTTTTCGGTCCACGCGAGGCACAGATACGCAGTATTTT; cdr3_aa: CASSFRSTRGTDTQYF
v_call: TRBV11-2; d_call: TRBD2; clone_size: .; j_call: TRBJ2-1; cdr3_nt: TGTGCCAGCAGTAGTGGGACTAGCGATGAGCAGTTCTTC; cdr3_aa: CASSSGTSDEQFF
v_call: TRBV29-1; d_call: .; clone_size: .; j_call: TRBJ1-1; cdr3_nt: TGCAGCGCCAAAGACACTGAAGCTTTCTTT; cdr3_aa: CSAKDTEAFF
v_call: TRBV6-1; d_call: TRBD2; clone_size: many; j_call: TRBJ2-3; cdr3_nt: TGTGCCAGCACTCTCCTGGGGACTAGCGGGGGCCGCGGGACAGATACGCAGTATTTT; cdr3_aa: CASTLLGTSGGRGTDTQYF
v_call: TRBV28; d_call: TRBD1; clone_size: .; j_call: TRBJ1-2; cdr3_nt: TGTGCCAGCAGAAACCGGGACAGGGGAGTCTATGGCTACACCTTC; cdr3_aa: CASRNRDRGVYGYTF
v_call: TRBV27; d_call: TRBD2; clone_size: .; j_call: TRBJ2-1; cdr3_nt: TGTGCCAGCCCCCCCGGCGGAGAGGGGAGGGATGAGCAGTTCTTC; cdr3_aa: CASPPGGEGRDEQFF
v_call: TRBV7-9; d_call: TRBD2; clone_size: .; j_call: TRBJ2-7; cdr3_nt: TGTGCCAGCAGCTTCAGCGGGGGTTTCGACGAGCAGTACTTC; cdr3_aa: CASSFSGGFDEQYF
v_call: TRBV9; d_call: .; clone_size: .; j_call: TRBJ1-6; cdr3_nt: TGTGCCAGCAGCGTAGCGTCGGGGCGGGATTCACCCCTCCACTTT; cdr3_aa: CASSVASGRDSPLHF
v_call: TRBV2; d_call: .; clone_size: .; j_call: TRBJ1-1; cdr3_nt: TGTGCCACTCTGGGGGGGAATCCTGAAGCTTTCTTT; cdr3_aa: CATLGGNPEAFF
v_call: TRBV6-1; d_call: .; clone_size: .; j_call: TRBJ2-3; cdr3_nt: TGTGCCAGCAGTGAATGGGCAGGGTTTGATACGCAGTATTTT; cdr3_aa: CASSEWAGFDTQYF
v_call: TRBV6-4; d_call: .; clone_size: many; j_call: TRBJ2-1; cdr3_nt: TGTGCCAGCACTCTTTGGGTGGGACACAATGAGCAGTTCTTC; cdr3_aa: CASTLWVGHNEQFF
v_call: TRBV2; d_call: .; clone_size: .; j_call: TRBJ1-2; cdr3_nt: TGTGCCAGCAGTGCGACCCGACCGGGTAACTATGGCTACACCTTC; cdr3_aa: CASSATRPGNYGYTF
v_call: TRBV20-1; d_call: TRBD2; clone_size: .; j_call: TRBJ2-7; cdr3_nt: TGCAGTGCTCAACCCATCCTAGCGGGGGAACCCTACGAGCAGTACTTC; cdr3_aa: CSAQPILAGEPYEQYF
v_call: TRBV7-9; d_call: .; clone_size: few; j_call: TRBJ1-2; cdr3_nt: TGTGCCAGCAGCTTAGTTGACCGGGGCCGCTGGGGCTACACCTTC; cdr3_aa: CASSLVDRGRWGYTF
v_call: TRBV2; d_call: .; clone_size: few; j_call: TRBJ1-1; cdr3_nt: TGTGCCAGCAGTGAAGTGTGGGGGGGCACTGAAGCTTTCTTT; cdr3_aa: CASSEVWGGTEAFF
v_call: TRBV7-9; d_call: .; clone_size: few; j_call: TRBJ2-1; cdr3_nt: TGTGCCAGCAGTGGGGCCTACAATGAGCAGTTCTTC; cdr3_aa: CASSGAYNEQFF
v_call: TRBV7-9; d_call: .; clone_size: .; j_call: TRBJ1-1; cdr3_nt: TGTGCCTGGGGGGGAACGAACACTGAAGCTTTCTTT; cdr3_aa: CAWGGTNTEAFF
v_call: TRBV19; d_call: .; clone_size: many; j_call: TRBJ2-1; cdr3_nt: TGTGCCAGTAGTATTTCGGGGGCCAATGAGCAGTTCTTC; cdr3_aa: CASSISGANEQFF
v_call: TRBV7-8; d_call: TRBD1; clone_size: few; j_call: TRBJ1-2; cdr3_nt: TGTGCCAGCAGTTCCCCGGGGGACAGGTTATATGGCTACACCTTC; cdr3_aa: CASSSPGDRLYGYTF
v_call: TRBV3-1; d_call: TRBD2; clone_size: .; j_call: TRBJ2-1; cdr3_nt: TGTGCCAGCAGCCAAGAGGGGACTAGCGGGGGCTGGGAGCAGTTCTTC; cdr3_aa: CASSQEGTSGGWEQFF
v_call: TRBV20-1; d_call: TRBD1; clone_size: .; j_call: TRBJ2-3; cdr3_nt: TGCAGTGCCGACACCAAGACAGGGTTTAATACAGATACGCAGTATTTT; cdr3_aa: CSADTKTGFNTDTQYF
v_call: TRBV25-1; d_call: .; clone_size: .; j_call: TRBJ2-7; cdr3_nt: TGTGCCAGCACCCCGACCCATCTCAACTACGAGCAGTACTTC; cdr3_aa: CASTPTHLNYEQYF
v_call: TRBV4-2; d_call: .; clone_size: .; j_call: TRBJ1-1; cdr3_nt: TGTGCCAGCAGCCAGGGACTACAGGGTGGGTACACTGAAGCTTTCTTT; cdr3_aa: CASSQGLQGGYTEAFF
v_call: TRBV27; d_call: TRBD1; clone_size: once; j_call: TRBJ2-5; cdr3_nt: TGTGCCAGCAGTTGGGACAGTGGAGAGACCCAGTACTTC; cdr3_aa: CASSWDSGETQYF
v_call: TRBV29-1; d_call: .; clone_size: .; j_call: TRBJ1-2; cdr3_nt: TGCAGCGCTGAGGTAGCAGGGCCCTATGGCTACACCTTC; cdr3_aa: CSAEVAGPYGYTF
v_call: TRBV7-6; d_call: .; clone_size: .; j_call: TRBJ2-7; cdr3_nt: TGTGCCAGCAGCTTCGCAAAAAAGGAGTACTTC; cdr3_aa: CASSFAKKEYF
v_call: TRBV7-8; d_call: TRBD2; clone_size: few; j_call: TRBJ2-1; cdr3_nt: TGTGCCAGCAGCGGGGGGGGCTACAATGAGCAGTTCTTC; cdr3_aa: CASSGGGYNEQFF
v_call: TRBV9; d_call: .; clone_size: few; j_call: TRBJ2-3; cdr3_nt: TGTGCCAGCAGCCCAGACCTCCGGGGGGCGGCAGATACGCAGTATTTT; cdr3_aa: CASSPDLRGAADTQYF
v_call: TRBV11-2; d_call: .; clone_size: many; j_call: TRBJ2-3; cdr3_nt: TGTGCCAGCAGCTTAGCTGGTACAGATACGCAGTATTTT; cdr3_aa: CASSLAGTDTQYF
v_call: TRBV19; d_call: TRBD1; clone_size: .; j_call: TRBJ1-2; cdr3_nt: TGTGCCAGTAGTATAGGACGGACAGGGTACTATGGCTACACCTTC; cdr3_aa: CASSIGRTGYYGYTF
v_call: TRBV7-9; d_call: .; clone_size: few; j_call: TRBJ2-2; cdr3_nt: TGTGCCAGCTGGGACATCGCGAACACCGGGGAGCTGTTTTTT; cdr3_aa: CASWDIANTGELFF
v_call: TRBV6-1; d_call: TRBD2; clone_size: .; j_call: TRBJ2-7; cdr3_nt: TGTGCCAGCAGTGAAGAGTCGCTAGCGGGGGGCAGCTCCATCTCCTACGAGCAGTACTTC; cdr3_aa: CASSEESLAGGSSISYEQYF
v_call: TRBV9; d_call: .; clone_size: .; j_call: TRBJ2-7; cdr3_nt: TGTGCCAGCAGCGTAGGTCAGTTAGCCTACGAGCAGCACTTC; cdr3_aa: CASSVGQLAYEQHF
v_call: TRBV2; d_call: .; clone_size: .; j_call: TRBJ1-1; cdr3_nt: TGTGCCAGCAGTGAGGGAGTGAACACTGAAGCTTTCTTT; cdr3_aa: CASSEGVNTEAFF
v_call: TRBV12-3/TRBV12-4; d_call: .; clone_size: .; j_call: TRBJ1-1; cdr3_nt: TGTGCCAGCAGTTATCCGTCCGGGGCGGATACTGAAGCTTTCTTT; cdr3_aa: CASSYPSGADTEAFF
v_call: TRBV29-1; d_call: TRBD1; clone_size: .; j_call: TRBJ1-1; cdr3_nt: TGCAGCGTTGAAGGACAGGGCACTGAAGCTTTCTTT; cdr3_aa: CSVEGQGTEAFF
v_call: TRBV6-5; d_call: .; clone_size: few; j_call: TRBJ2-7; cdr3_nt: TGTGCCAGCAGCCTCGGGGACGAGCAGTACTTC; cdr3_aa: CASSLGDEQYF
v_call: TRBV7-9; d_call: TRBD1; clone_size: .; j_call: TRBJ2-3; cdr3_nt: TGTGCCAGCAGTTCGACAGGGGAGGCAGATACGCAGTATTTT; cdr3_aa: CASSSTGEADTQYF
v_call: TRBV29-1; d_call: TRBD2; clone_size: .; j_call: TRBJ2-7; cdr3_nt: TGCAGCGTTGGGGGGGGCTCCTACGAGCAGTACTTC; cdr3_aa: CSVGGGSYEQYF
v_call: TRBV20-1; d_call: .; clone_size: .; j_call: TRBJ2-1; cdr3_nt: TGCAGTGCTAGAGATTACGCCAGGGATGGGATTGGAGAGTTCTTC; cdr3_aa: CSARDYARDGIGEFF
v_call: TRBV6-4; d_call: .; clone_size: .; j_call: TRBJ2-2; cdr3_nt: TGTGCCAGCAGTGACTCGAACCAGGCCGGGGAGCTGTTTTTT; cdr3_aa: CASSDSNQAGELFF